This is a list of T cell receptor beta chains from one sample in a study of blood T cells in healthy people across ages. TCRdb recomputed calls from the 5' RACE reads with MiXCR, one row per CDR3 protein. The sample lists roughly 700,000 distinct CDR3 sequences; about 32% were seen once. Sample: blood. These receptors were collected from a woman aged 80 or over in good health. CDR3s include the opening cysteine and the closing phenylalanine or tryptophan.

v_call	j_call	cdr3_aa
TRBV11-2	TRBJ2-7	CASTAGAVQYF
TRBV3-1	TRBJ2-7	CASSQSGLALFKEQYF
TRBV6-1	TRBJ1-2	CASSELEVHGGYTF
TRBV18	TRBJ2-3	CASSIDRGSTDTQYF
TRBV12-3/TRBV12-4	TRBJ1-1	CASRRGYGTEAFF
TRBV29-1	TRBJ2-7	CSVRGEAEQYF
TRBV5-6	TRBJ2-4	CASSWTGGENEQYF
TRBV5-1	TRBJ2-1	CASSLRATGNEQFF
TRBV5-6	TRBJ1-2	CASSISWDGWDYGYTF
TRBV4-3	TRBJ2-2	CASSPTGTQNTGELFF
TRBV29-1	TRBJ2-4	CSAGQDIYGQYF
TRBV20-1	TRBJ1-1	CSAGRDSHMNTEAFF
TRBV7-6	TRBJ2-2	CASSLRQDRTGELFF
TRBV13	TRBJ2-5	CASSPRQGAYGQYF
TRBV9	TRBJ2-1	CASSVQGVNEQFF